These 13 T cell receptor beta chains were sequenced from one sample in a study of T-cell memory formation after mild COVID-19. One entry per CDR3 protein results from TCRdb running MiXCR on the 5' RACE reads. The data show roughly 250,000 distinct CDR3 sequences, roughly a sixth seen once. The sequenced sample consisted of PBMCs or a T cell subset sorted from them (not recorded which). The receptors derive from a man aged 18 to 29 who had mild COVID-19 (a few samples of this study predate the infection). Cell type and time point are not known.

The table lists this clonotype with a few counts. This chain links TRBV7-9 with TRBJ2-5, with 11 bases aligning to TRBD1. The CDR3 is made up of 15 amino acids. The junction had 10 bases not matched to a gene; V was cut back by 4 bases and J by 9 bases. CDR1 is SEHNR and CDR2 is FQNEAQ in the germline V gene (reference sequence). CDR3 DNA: TGTGCCAGCAGCTACCGATTTGGGACAGGGGGTTCCCAGTACTTC. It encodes CASSYRFGTGGSQYF.

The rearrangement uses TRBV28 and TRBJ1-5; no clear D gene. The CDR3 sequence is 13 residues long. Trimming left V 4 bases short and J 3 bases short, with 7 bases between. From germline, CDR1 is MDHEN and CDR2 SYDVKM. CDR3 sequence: CASSYVNNQPQHF. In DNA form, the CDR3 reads TGTGCCAGCAGTTACGTGAACAATCAGCCCCAGCATTTT.

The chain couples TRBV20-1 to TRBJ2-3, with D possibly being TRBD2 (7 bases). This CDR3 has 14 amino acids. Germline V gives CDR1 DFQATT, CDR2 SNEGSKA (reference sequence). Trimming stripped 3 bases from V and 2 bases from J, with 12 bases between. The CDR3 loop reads CSARRGGYTDTQYF. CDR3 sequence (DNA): TGCAGTGCTAGGAGGGGGGGGTACACAGATACGCAGTATTTT.

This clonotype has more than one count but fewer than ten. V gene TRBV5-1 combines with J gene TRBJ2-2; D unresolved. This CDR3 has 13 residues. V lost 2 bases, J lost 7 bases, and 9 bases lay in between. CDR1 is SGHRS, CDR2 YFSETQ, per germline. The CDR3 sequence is CASSFTFVGELFF. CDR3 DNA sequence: TGCGCCAGCAGCTTCACTTTCGTCGGGGAGCTGTTTTTT.

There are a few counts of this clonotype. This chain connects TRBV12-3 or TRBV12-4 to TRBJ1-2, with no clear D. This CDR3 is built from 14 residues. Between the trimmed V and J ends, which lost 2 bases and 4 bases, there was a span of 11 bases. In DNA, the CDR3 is TGTGCCAGCAGTTTACGACCGAGTATCTATGGCTACACCTTC. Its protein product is CASSLRPSIYGYTF.

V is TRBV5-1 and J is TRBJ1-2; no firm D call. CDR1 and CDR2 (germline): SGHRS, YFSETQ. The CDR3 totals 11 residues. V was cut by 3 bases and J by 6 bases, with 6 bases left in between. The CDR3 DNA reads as TGCGCCAGCAGCTCCAGAAATGGCTACACCTTC. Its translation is CASSSRNGYTF.

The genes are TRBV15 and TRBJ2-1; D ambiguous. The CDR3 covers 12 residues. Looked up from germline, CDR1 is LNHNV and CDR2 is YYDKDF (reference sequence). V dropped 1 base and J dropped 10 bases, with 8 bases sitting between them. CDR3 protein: CATSRGFAEQFF. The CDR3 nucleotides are TGTGCCACCAGCAGAGGCTTTGCCGAGCAGTTCTTC.

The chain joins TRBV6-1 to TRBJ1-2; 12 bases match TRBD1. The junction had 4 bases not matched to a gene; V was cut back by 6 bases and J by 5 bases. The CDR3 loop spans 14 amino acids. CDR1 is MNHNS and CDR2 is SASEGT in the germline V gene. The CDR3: CASRGTGGAYGYTF. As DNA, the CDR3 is TGTGCCAGCAGAGGGACAGGGGGCGCGTATGGCTACACCTTC.

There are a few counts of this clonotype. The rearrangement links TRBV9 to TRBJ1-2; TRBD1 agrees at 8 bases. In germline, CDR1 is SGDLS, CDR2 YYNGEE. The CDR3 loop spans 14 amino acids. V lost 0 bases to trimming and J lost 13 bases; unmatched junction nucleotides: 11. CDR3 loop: CASSVEVRGPEITF. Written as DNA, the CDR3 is TGTGCCAGCAGCGTAGAGGTCAGGGGGCCAGAAATCACCTTC.

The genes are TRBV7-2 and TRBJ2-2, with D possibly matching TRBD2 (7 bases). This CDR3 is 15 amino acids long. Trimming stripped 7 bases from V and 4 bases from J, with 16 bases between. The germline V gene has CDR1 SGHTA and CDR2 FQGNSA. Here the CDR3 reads CASIPGAGATGELFF. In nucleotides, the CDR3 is TGTGCCAGCATACCTGGGGCGGGGGCCACCGGGGAGCTGTTTTTT.

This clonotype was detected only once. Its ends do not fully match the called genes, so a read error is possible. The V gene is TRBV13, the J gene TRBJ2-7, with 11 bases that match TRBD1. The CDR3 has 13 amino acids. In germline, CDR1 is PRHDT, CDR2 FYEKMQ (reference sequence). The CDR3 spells CASRGTGGNEQYF. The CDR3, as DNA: TGTGCAAGCAGAGGGACAGGGGGAAACGAGCAGTACTTC.

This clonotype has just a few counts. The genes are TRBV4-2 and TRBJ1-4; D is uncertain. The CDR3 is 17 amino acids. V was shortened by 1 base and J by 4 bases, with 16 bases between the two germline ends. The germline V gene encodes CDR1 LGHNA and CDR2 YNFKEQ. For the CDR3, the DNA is TGTGCCAGCAGCCAAGCGGATCCCTACTCAATTAATGAAAAACTGTTTTTT. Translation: CASSQADPYSINEKLFF.

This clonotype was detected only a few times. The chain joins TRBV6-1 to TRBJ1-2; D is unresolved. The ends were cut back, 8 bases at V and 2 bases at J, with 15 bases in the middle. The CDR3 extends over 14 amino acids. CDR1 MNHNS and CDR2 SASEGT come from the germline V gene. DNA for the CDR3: TGTGCCAGCCGACCGGTTGCGGGGAACTATGGCTACACCTTC. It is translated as CASRPVAGNYGYTF.